This is a list of T cell receptor beta chains from one sample in a study of shared clonotypes between healthy human individuals. Data came from immunoSEQ multiplex PCR; TCRdb stores just in-frame clones and leaves some out. The data hold more than 900,000 clones, with around three quarters observed a single time. The sample consisted of memory CD4+ T cells from PBMCs. Every receptor here comes from a man aged 18-30 years in good health. Some clones in this sample may be carry-over from other donors' samples. The CDR3 runs from the conserved cysteine through the conserved F or W. The D gene is left open where the match is weak. Size is omitted from some rows. Given values are once, few, many or a class for expanded clones.

J gene,V gene,D gene,clone size,CDR3 protein,CDR3 DNA
TRBJ2-3,TRBV7-2,-,-,CASSLDANAQYF,TGTGCCAGCAGCTTGGACGCGAATGCGCAGTATTTT
TRBJ1-5,TRBV18,-,-,CASSEQGGGNQPQHF,TGTGCCAGCTCAGAACAGGGAGGCGGCAATCAGCCCCAGCATTTT
TRBJ1-5,TRBV28,TRBD1,-,CASRAGQGANQPQHF,TGTGCCAGCAGGGCGGGACAGGGGGCAAATCAGCCCCAGCATTTT
TRBJ2-1,TRBV4-1,-,-,CASSQRDNEQFF,TGCGCCAGCAGCCAACGGGACAATGAGCAGTTCTTC
TRBJ1-5,TRBV2,TRBD1,-,CASNRGQGAGDQPQHF,TGTGCCAGCAACAGAGGACAGGGGGCAGGAGATCAGCCCCAGCATTTT
TRBJ2-6,TRBV30,TRBD1,-,CAYPQGPGANVLTF,TGTGCCTACCCACAGGGGCCTGGGGCCAACGTCCTGACTTTC
TRBJ2-1,TRBV28,-,-,CASSLLGNEQFF,TGTGCCAGCAGTTTATTGGGAAATGAGCAGTTCTTC
TRBJ2-6,TRBV10-3,TRBD1,many,CAISDRGRGLAGANVLTF,TGTGCCATCAGTGATAGGGGCAGGGGGCTAGCAGGGGCCAACGTCCTGACTTTC
TRBJ1-3,TRBV18,TRBD1,-,CASSQTGTGSGNTIYF,TGTGCCAGCTCACAAACGGGGACAGGCTCTGGAAACACCATATATTTT
TRBJ2-3,TRBV4-1,TRBD1,-,CASGTGEADTQYF,TGCGCCAGTGGGACAGGGGAAGCAGATACGCAGTATTTT
TRBJ2-1,TRBV7-8,TRBD2,-,CASSSRLADLQGGNEQFF,TGTGCCAGCAGCTCCAGACTAGCGGACCTTCAGGGCGGCAATGAGCAGTTCTTC
TRBJ2-7,TRBV28,TRBD1,once,CASRPGTDIYEQYF,TGTGCCAGCAGGCCCGGGACAGACATCTACGAGCAGTACTTC
TRBJ1-5,TRBV6-1,TRBD1,-,CASRGQGWFQPQHF,TGTGCCAGCAGAGGACAGGGGTGGTTTCAGCCCCAGCATTTT
TRBJ2-4,TRBV29-1,-,-,CSVQPGFDVGQYF,TGCAGCGTCCAACCGGGATTTGATGTCGGCCAGTACTTC
TRBJ1-2,TRBV27,TRBD1,-,CASSPDRGYGYTF,TGTGCCAGCAGTCCGGACAGGGGATATGGCTACACCTTC
TRBJ2-2,TRBV27,TRBD2,many,CASRAGGSGELFF,TGTGCCAGCAGGGCGGGGGGCTCCGGGGAGCTGTTTTTT